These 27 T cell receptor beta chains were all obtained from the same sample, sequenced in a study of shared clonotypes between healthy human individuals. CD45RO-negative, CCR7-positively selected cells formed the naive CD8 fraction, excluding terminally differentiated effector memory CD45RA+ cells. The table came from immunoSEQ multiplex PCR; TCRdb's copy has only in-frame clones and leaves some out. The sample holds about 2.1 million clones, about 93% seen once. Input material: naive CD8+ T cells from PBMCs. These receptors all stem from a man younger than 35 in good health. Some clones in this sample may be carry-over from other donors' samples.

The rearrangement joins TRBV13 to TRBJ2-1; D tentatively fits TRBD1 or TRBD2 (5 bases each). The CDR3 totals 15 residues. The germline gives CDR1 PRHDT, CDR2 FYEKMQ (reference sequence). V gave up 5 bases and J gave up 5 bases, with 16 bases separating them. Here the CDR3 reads CASSPLGGMNNEQFF. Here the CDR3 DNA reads TGTGCCAGCAGCCCGCTTGGGGGTATGAACAATGAGCAGTTCTTC.

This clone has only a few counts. CDR3 loop: CSVRDRVANTEAFF. The CDR3 coding sequence is TGCAGCGTTCGGGACAGGGTAGCGAACACTGAAGCTTTCTTT. The chain uses TRBV29-1 and TRBJ1-1, with 9 bases that match TRBD1. The CDR3 is made up of 14 amino acids. The V gene's germline CDR1 is SQVTM and CDR2 ANQGSEA. V shed 5 bases, J shed 1 base, and the junction held 5 bases outside the gene matches.

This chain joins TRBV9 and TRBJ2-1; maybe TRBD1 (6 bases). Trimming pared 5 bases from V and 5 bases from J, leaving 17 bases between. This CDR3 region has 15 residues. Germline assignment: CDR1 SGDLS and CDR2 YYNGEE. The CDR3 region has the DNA TGTGCCAGCAGTTCGGACTTAGGGGGTAACAATGAGCAGTTCTTC. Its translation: CASSSDLGGNNEQFF.

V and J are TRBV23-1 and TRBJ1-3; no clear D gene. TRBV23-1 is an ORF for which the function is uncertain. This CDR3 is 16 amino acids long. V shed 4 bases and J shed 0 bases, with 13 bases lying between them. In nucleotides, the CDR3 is TGCGCCAGCAGTCTACGGACGGTGAGCTCTGGAAACACCATATATTTT. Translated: CASSLRTVSSGNTIYF.

CDR3 sequence reads: CASSQDQLAGETQYF. CDR3 sequence (DNA): TGTGCCAGCAGCCAAGACCAACTAGCGGGAGAGACCCAGTACTTC. The V and J genes are TRBV4-2 and TRBJ2-5, with 9 positions matching TRBD2. V shed 0 bases and J 4 bases; nucleotides not matched to a gene: 3. This CDR3 has 15 amino acids. Germline V gene data show CDR1 as LGHNA and CDR2 as YNFKEQ.

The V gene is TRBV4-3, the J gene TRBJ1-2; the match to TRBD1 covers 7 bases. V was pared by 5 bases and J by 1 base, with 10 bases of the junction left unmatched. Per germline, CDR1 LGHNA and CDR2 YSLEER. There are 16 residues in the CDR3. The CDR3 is CASSNHRDSVNYGYTF. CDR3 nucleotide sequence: TGCGCCAGCAGCAATCACCGGGACAGCGTTAACTATGGCTACACCTTC.

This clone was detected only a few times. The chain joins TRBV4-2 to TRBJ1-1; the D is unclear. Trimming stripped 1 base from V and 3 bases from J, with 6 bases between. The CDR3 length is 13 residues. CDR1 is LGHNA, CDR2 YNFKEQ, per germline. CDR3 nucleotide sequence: TGTGCCAGCAGCCAAGTAGGGTACACTGAAGCTTTCTTT. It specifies CASSQVGYTEAFF.

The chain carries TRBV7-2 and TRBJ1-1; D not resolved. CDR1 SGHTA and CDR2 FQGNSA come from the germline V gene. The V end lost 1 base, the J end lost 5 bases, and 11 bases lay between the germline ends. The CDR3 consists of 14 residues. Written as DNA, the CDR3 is TGTGCCAGCAGCTTAGGGGTGACTATTACTGAAGCTTTCTTT. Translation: CASSLGVTITEAFF.

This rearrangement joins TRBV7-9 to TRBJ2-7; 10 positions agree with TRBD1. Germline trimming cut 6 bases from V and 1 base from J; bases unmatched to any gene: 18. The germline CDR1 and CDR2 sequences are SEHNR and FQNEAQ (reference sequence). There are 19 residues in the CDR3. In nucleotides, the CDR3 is TGTGCCAGCAGGGAACAGCTTACGACGGGGACAGGGGAATCCTACGAGCAGTACTTC. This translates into CASREQLTTGTGESYEQYF.

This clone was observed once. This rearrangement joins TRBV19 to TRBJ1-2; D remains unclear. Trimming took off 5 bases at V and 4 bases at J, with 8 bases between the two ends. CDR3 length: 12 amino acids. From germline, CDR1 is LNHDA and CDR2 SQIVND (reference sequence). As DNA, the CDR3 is TGTGCCAGTAGTCGGGGAGGCTATGGCTACACCTTC. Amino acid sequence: CASSRGGYGYTF. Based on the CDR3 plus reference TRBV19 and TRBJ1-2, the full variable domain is DGGITQSPKYLFRKEGQNVTLSCEQNLNHDAMYWYRQDPGQGLRLIYYSQIVNDFQKGDIAEGYSVSREKKESFPLTVTSAQKNPTAFYLCASSRGGYGYTFGSGTRLTVV.

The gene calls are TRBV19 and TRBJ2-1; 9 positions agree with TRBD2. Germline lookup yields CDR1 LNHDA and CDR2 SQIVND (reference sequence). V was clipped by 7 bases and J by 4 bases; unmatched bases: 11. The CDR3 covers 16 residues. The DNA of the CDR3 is TGTGCCAGTATCCCCCGAGGTAGCGGGAGATACAATGAGCAGTTCTTC. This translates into CASIPRGSGRYNEQFF.

CDR3 residues: CAWSVSARRYEQYF. CDR3 DNA: TGTGCCTGGAGTGTGTCAGCTAGGCGCTACGAGCAGTACTTC. The chain uses TRBV30 and TRBJ2-7; no reliable D call. V was shortened by 0 bases and J by 3 bases, with 12 bases between the two germline ends. Germline CDR1 and CDR2: GTSNPN and SVGIG (reference sequence). The CDR3 is 14 amino acids.

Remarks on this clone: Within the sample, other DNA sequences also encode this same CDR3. As DNA, the CDR3 is TGTGCCAGCAGCCCACAGGGCGGGGCTGGGGCCAACGTCCTGACTTTC. Its protein is CASSPQGGAGANVLTF. The chain recombines TRBV7-3 with TRBJ2-6; D might be TRBD1 or TRBD2, each matching 6 bases. The CDR3 runs 16 residues. V lost 5 bases and J 2 bases, leaving 13 bases between the germline ends. Germline V lookup: CDR1 SGHTA, CDR2 FQGTGA.

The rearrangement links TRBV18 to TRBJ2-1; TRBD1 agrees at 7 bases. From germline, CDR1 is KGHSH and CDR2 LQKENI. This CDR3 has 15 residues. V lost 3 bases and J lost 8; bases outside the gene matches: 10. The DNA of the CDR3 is TGTGCCAGCTCACCCGATCTAGGGCAGGGGGATGAGCAGTTCTTC. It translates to CASSPDLGQGDEQFF.

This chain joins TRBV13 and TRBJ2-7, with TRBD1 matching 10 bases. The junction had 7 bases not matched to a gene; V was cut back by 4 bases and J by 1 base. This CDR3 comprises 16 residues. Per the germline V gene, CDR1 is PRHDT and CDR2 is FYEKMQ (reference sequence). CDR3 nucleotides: TGTGCCAGCAGCTCCATCGGGGACAGGGGTTCCTACGAGCAGTACTTC. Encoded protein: CASSSIGDRGSYEQYF.

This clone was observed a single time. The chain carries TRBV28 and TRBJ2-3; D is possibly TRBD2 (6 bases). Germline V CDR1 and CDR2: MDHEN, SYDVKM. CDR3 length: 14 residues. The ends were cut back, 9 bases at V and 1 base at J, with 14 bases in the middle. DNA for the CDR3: TGTGCCAGTATGGGACTCGAAGGCACAGATACGCAGTATTTT. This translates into CASMGLEGTDTQYF. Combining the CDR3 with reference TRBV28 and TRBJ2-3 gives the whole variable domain DVKVTQSSRYLVKRTGEKVFLECVQDMDHENMFWYRQDPGLGLRLIYFSYDVKMKEKGDIPEGYSVSREKKERFSLILESASTNQTSMYLCASMGLEGTDTQYFGPGTRLTVL.

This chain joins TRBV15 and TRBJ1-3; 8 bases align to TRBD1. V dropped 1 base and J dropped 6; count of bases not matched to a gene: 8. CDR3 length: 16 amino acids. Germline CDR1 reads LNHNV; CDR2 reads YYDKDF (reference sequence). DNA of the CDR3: TGTGCCACCAGCAGAGGCCCTACGACAGGGGTAAACACCATATATTTT. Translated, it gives CATSRGPTTGVNTIYF. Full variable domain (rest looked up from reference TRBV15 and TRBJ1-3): DAMVIQNPRYQVTQFGKPVTLSCSQTLNHNVMYWYQQKSSQAPKLLFHYYDKDFNNEADTPDNFQSRRPNTSFCFLDIRSPGLGDTAMYLCATSRGPTTGVNTIYFGEGSWLTVV.

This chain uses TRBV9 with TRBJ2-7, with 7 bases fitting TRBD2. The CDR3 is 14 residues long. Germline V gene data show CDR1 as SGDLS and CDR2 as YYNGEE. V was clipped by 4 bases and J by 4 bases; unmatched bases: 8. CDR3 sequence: CASSTSSGGYEQYF. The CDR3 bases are TGTGCCAGCAGCACTAGCTCGGGGGGATACGAGCAGTACTTC.

In DNA, the CDR3 is TGTGCCAGCGGGACCTACCCCTGGGCTGAGCAGTTCTTC. As protein: CASGTYPWAEQFF. The chain joins TRBV2 to TRBJ2-1; D may correspond to TRBD1 or TRBD2 (5 bases each). The V and J ends lost 8 bases and 9 bases respectively, with 17 bases between them. Germline values: CDR1 SNHLY, CDR2 FYNNEI. The CDR3 totals 13 residues.

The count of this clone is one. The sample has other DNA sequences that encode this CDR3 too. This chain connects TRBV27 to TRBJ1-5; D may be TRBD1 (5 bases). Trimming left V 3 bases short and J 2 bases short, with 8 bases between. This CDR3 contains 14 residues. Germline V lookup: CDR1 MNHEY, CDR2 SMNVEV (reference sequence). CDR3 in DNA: TGTGCCAGCAGTTTCTTGGGGGGCAATCAGCCCCAGCATTTT. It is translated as CASSFLGGNQPQHF.

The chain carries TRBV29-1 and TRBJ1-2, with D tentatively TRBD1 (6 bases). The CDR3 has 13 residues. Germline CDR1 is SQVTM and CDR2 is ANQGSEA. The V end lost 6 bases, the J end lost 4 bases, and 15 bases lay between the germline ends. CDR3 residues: CSVQGSTIYGYTF. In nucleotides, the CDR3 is TGCAGCGTACAGGGATCTACGATCTATGGCTACACCTTC.

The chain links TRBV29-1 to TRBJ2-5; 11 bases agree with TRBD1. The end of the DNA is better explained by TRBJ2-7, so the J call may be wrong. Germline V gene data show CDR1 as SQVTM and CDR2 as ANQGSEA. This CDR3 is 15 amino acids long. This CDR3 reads CSVRTGGLVSYEQYF. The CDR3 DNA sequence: TGCAGCGTTAGGACAGGGGGCTTGGTGTCCTACGAGCAGTACTTC.

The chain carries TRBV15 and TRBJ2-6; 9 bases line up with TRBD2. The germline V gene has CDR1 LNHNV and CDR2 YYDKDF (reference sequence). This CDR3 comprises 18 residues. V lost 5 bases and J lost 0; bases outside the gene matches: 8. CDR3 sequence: CATSGRDSGGSGANVLTF. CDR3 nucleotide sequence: TGTGCCACCAGCGGCCGGGATAGCGGGGGCTCTGGGGCCAACGTCCTGACTTTC. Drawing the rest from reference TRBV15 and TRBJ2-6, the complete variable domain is DAMVIQNPRYQVTQFGKPVTLSCSQTLNHNVMYWYQQKSSQAPKLLFHYYDKDFNNEADTPDNFQSRRPNTSFCFLDIRSPGLGDTAMYLCATSGRDSGGSGANVLTFGAGSRLTVL.

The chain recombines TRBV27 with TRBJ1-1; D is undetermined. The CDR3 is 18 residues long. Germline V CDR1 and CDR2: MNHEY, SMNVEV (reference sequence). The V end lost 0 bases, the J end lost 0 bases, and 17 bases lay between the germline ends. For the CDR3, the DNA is TGTGCCAGCAGTTTATCTCACACGAAAACCCCGATGAACACTGAAGCTTTCTTT. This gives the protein CASSLSHTKTPMNTEAFF.

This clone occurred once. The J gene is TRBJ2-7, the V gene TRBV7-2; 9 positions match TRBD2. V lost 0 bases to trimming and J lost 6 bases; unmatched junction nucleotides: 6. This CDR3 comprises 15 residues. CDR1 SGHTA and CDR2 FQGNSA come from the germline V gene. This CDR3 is CASSLASGLAGEQYF. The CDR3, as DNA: TGTGCCAGCAGCTTAGCTTCGGGACTAGCAGGCGAGCAGTACTTC.

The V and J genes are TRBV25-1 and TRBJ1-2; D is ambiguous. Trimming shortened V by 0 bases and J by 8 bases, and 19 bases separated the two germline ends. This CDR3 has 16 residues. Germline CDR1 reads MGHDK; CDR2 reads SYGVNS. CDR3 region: CASSEYRSLDPLGYTF. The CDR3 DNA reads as TGTGCCAGCAGTGAATACCGCAGCCTCGACCCCCTAGGCTACACCTTC.

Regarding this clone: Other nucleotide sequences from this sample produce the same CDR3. CDR3 bases: TGCGCCAGCAGTGACGCAGGCTACGAGCAGTACTTC. Its protein is CASSDAGYEQYF. The gene calls are TRBV10-2 and TRBJ2-7; D is unresolved. Per the germline V gene, CDR1 is WSHSY and CDR2 is SAAADI. The CDR3 contains 12 residues. Trimming removed 3 bases at V and 3 bases at J, with 6 bases between.